The T cell receptor beta chain under discussion was sequenced for a study of Ad26.COV2.S vaccination and SARS-CoV-2 variants. Study at large: Vaccine-arm donor from the placebo-controlled COV1001 Ad26.COV2.S trial.

Findings and caveats of the study: Vaccinees and placebo recipients showed similar non-spike TCR breadth.

Assay used: immunoSEQ multiplex PCR; TCRdb lists only in-frame clones, some missing. The sample lists under 500,000 clones; approximately 92% were seen once. Treatment: 19 received Ad26.COV2.S at low or high dose, single or two shots; several received placebo; per-sample allocation not given. Samples were taken on day 63 after the first vaccine or placebo injection. Turning to this clone: Antigen specificity is unknown.

The length of the CDR3 is 16 residues. V dropped 1 base and J dropped 1; count of bases not matched to a gene: 4. CDR1 LNHNV and CDR2 YYDKDF come from the germline V gene (reference sequence). The V call is TRBV15, the J call TRBJ2-3, with 8 bases that match TRBD2. This sequence was found in a person between 18 and 60 years old who received the Ad26.COV2.S COVID-19 vaccine or a placebo. The sample here was peripheral blood, taken in a trial of Ad26.COV2.S vaccine versus placebo. CDR3 in DNA: TGTGCCACCAGCAGAGTTGCGGGGGGCGGCACAGATACGCAGTATTTT. Protein sequence: CATSRVAGGGTDTQYF.